The 14 T cell receptor beta chains given below trace back to one sample, sequenced in a study of T cell repertoires in cytomegalovirus infection. TCRdb called the reads again in MiXCR, with one record for every CDR3 protein. Of approximately 250,000 distinct CDR3 sequences detected, roughly 6.5% appear once; the ten largest clones hold more than 5.5%. The sequenced sample consisted of PBMCs. These receptors were obtained from a human donor in good health (CMV status not recorded). Some clones in this sample may be carry-over from other donors' samples.

There are many counts of this clonotype. The genes are TRBV29-1 and TRBJ2-3; 9 nucleotides align to TRBD2. V shed 6 bases, J shed 0 bases, and the junction held 16 bases outside the gene matches. Germline V gene data show CDR1 as SQVTM and CDR2 as ANQGSEA. CDR3 size: 18 residues. The CDR3 bases are TGCAGCGTAAGGCGGGGGGGCCGTTGGCGAGGTAGCACAGATACGCAGTATTTT. It codes for CSVRRGGRWRGSTDTQYF.

A few counts support this clonotype. The chain has TRBV5-5 and TRBJ1-1; possibly TRBD1 for D (6 bases). The V and J ends lost 5 bases and 0 bases respectively, with 8 bases between them. The germline V gene has CDR1 SGHKS and CDR2 YYEKEE (reference sequence). The length of the CDR3 is 13 residues. The CDR3 DNA reads as TGTGCCAGCAGGGACAGAATGAACACTGAAGCTTTCTTT. It is translated as CASRDRMNTEAFF.

This clonotype was counted ten times or more. This sequence joins TRBV3-1 and TRBJ2-5, with D hard to call. CDR1 is LGHDT and CDR2 is YNNKEL in the germline V gene (reference sequence). V was pared by 1 base and J by 5 bases, with 8 bases between. CDR3 size: 13 residues. As DNA, the CDR3 is TGTGCCAGCAGCCAAGGAGCAATGGAGACCCAGTACTTC. This gives the protein CASSQGAMETQYF.

This clonotype has ten or more counts. The CDR3 reads CSANMRDSYNQPQHF. Here the CDR3 DNA reads TGCAGTGCAAATATGAGGGACAGCTACAATCAGCCCCAGCATTTT. J is TRBJ1-5 and V is TRBV20-1, with 7 positions matching TRBD1. This CDR3 has 15 residues. CDR1 and CDR2 from the germline V gene are DFQATT and SNEGSKA (reference sequence). The V and J ends lost 6 bases and 3 bases, in that order; junction bases with no gene match: 11.

The table lists this clonotype with many counts. CDR3 in DNA: TGTGCCAGCAGTGATGGCCTAGCGGGGGACTACAATGAGCAGTTCTTC. Translated: CASSDGLAGDYNEQFF. The V gene is TRBV6-4, the J gene TRBJ2-1, with TRBD2 identical over 10 bases. From germline, CDR1 is MRHNA and CDR2 SNTAGT. V gave up 3 bases and J gave up 3 bases; unmatched junction bases: 5. This CDR3 spans 16 amino acids.

This clonotype was detected ten times or more. The CDR3 loop is CASTRDPGNQPQHF. The CDR3, as DNA: TGTGCCAGCACTCGGGACCCTGGCAATCAGCCCCAGCATTTT. The chain combines TRBV7-2 with TRBJ1-5; the D gene is possibly TRBD1 (5 bases). The CDR3 is 14 residues long. The germline V gene encodes CDR1 SGHTA and CDR2 FQGNSA. Trimming removed 7 bases at V and 2 bases at J, with 12 bases between.

This clonotype was counted between two and nine times. V usage is TRBV4-2 and J usage is TRBJ1-5, with 7 bases aligning to TRBD1. This CDR3 contains 17 residues. Germline CDR1 and CDR2: LGHNA and YNFKEQ. V trimming: 0 bases; J trimming: 4 bases; junction bases outside the gene matches: 9. CDR3: CASSQDLGTGDNQPQHF. The CDR3 DNA sequence: TGTGCCAGCAGCCAAGATCTAGGAACAGGGGATAATCAGCCCCAGCATTTT.

Ten or more counts support this clonotype. The rearrangement links TRBV28 to TRBJ2-7, with 9 bases identical to TRBD1. This CDR3 has 14 amino acids. CDR1 and CDR2 from the germline V gene are MDHEN and SYDVKM. The V and J ends lost 7 bases and 3 bases, in that order; junction bases with no gene match: 7. The CDR3 sequence is CASTSGQGFYEQYF. The CDR3 DNA reads as TGTGCCAGCACGTCGGGACAGGGATTCTACGAGCAGTACTTC. Variable domain in full (rest from reference TRBV28 and TRBJ2-7): DVKVTQSSRYLVKRTGEKVFLECVQDMDHENMFWYRQDPGLGLRLIYFSYDVKMKEKGDIPEGYSVSREKKERFSLILESASTNQTSMYLCASTSGQGFYEQYFGPGTRLTVT.

V is TRBV2 and J is TRBJ2-2; TRBD1 matches 9 bases. Per germline, CDR1 SNHLY and CDR2 FYNNEI. Trimming cost V 5 bases and J 8 bases; bases outside gene matches: 9. The CDR3 has 15 amino acids. CDR3 protein: CASSPTGQGTGELFF. The DNA for the CDR3 is TGTGCCAGCAGTCCTACGGGACAGGGAACGGGGGAGCTGTTTTTT.

This clonotype showed up many times. The chain carries TRBV7-2 and TRBJ1-2; D is unclear. The germline V gene has CDR1 SGHTA and CDR2 FQGNSA. The length of the CDR3 is 13 residues. Trimming took off 2 bases at V and 7 bases at J, with 11 bases between the two ends. CDR3 bases: TGTGCCAGCAGCTTAACCCAACTGGGTGGCTACACCTTC. Translating it yields CASSLTQLGGYTF.

About this clonotype itself: A much larger clone lies one base from this, so it may be a read error. V gene TRBV29-1 combines with J gene TRBJ2-1; D uncertain. Germline V CDR1 and CDR2: SQVTM, ANQGSEA. V was trimmed by 0 bases and J by 6 bases, leaving 15 bases between them. There are 15 residues in the CDR3. CDR3 nucleotide sequence: TGCAGCGTTGAAGATCGCCGGGTTACCTGCAATGAGCAGTTCTTC. Translation gives CSVEDRRVTCNEQFF.

The J gene is TRBJ2-4, the V gene TRBV29-1, with D perhaps TRBD2 (6 bases). With 1 base removed from V and 6 bases from J, the gap between germline ends came to 13 bases. This CDR3 has 14 residues. Per the germline V gene, CDR1 is SQVTM and CDR2 is ANQGSEA. CDR3 in DNA: TGCAGCGTTGAAGTCGAATCGGGGGTAAACATTCAGTACTTC. Translation gives CSVEVESGVNIQYF.

This clonotype was seen at least ten times. The genes are TRBV7-9 and TRBJ2-5; 7 nucleotides agree with TRBD2. Germline V gene lookup returns CDR1 SEHNR and CDR2 FQNEAQ (reference sequence). V was clipped by 4 bases and J by 1 base; unmatched bases: 9. This CDR3 has 16 residues. The DNA for the CDR3 is TGTGCCAGCAGCTCGTTGACTAGCACATCCCAAGAGACCCAGTACTTC. This gives the protein CASSSLTSTSQETQYF.

This clonotype was seen ten or more times. The chain uses TRBV7-9 and TRBJ1-2; 7 bases match TRBD1. The CDR3 consists of 18 residues. CDR1 and CDR2 (germline): SEHNR, FQNEAQ (reference sequence). After removal of 2 bases from V and 4 bases from J, the junction contained 16 bases not matched to a gene. The CDR3 DNA sequence: TGTGCCAGCAGCTTATTCGGGGACAGCAGTTTCCTCGGCTATGGCTACACCTTC. The encoded protein is CASSLFGDSSFLGYGYTF.